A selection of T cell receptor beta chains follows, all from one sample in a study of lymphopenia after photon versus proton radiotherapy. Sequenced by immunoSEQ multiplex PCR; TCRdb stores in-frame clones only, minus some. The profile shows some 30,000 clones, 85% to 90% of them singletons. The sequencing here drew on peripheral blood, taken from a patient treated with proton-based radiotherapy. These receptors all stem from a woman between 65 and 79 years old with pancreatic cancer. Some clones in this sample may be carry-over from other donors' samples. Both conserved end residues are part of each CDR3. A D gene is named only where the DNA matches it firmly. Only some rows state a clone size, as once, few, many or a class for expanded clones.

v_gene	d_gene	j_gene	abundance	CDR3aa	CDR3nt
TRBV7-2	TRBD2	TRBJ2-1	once	CASSPAGAFYNEQFF	TGTGCCAGCAGCCCAGCGGGAGCATTCTACAATGAGCAGTTCTTC
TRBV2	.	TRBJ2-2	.	CASTRLGNTGELFF	TGTGCCAGCACCAGGTTAGGGAACACCGGGGAGCTGTTTTTT
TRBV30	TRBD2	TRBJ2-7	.	CAWSVGLAQYEQYF	TGTGCCTGGAGTGTGGGACTAGCTCAATACGAGCAGTACTTC
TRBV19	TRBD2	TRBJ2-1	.	CASNPLSGSSYNEQFF	TGTGCCAGTAACCCCCTTAGCGGGAGCTCCTACAATGAGCAGTTCTTC
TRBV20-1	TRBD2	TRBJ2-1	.	CSAGGAQQFF	TGCAGTGCCGGGGGGGCCCAGCAGTTCTTC
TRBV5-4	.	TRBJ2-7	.	CASSLGWSGAGEQYF	TGTGCCAGCAGCTTGGGGTGGTCGGGAGCAGGCGAGCAGTACTTC
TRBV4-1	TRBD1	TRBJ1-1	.	CASSQKVGTGRNTEAFF	TGCGCCAGCAGCCAAAAGGTTGGGACAGGGCGGAACACTGAAGCTTTCTTT
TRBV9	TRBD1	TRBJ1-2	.	CASSSRTGLNTF	TGTGCCAGCAGCTCACGGACAGGGTTGAACACCTTC
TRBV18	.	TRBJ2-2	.	CASSLPGNTGELFF	TGTGCCAGCTCACTACCAGGGAACACCGGGGAGCTGTTTTTT
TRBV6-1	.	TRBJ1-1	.	CASSPEGGGTEAFF	TGTGCCAGCAGCCCGGAGGGAGGGGGCACTGAAGCTTTCTTT
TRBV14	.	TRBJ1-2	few	CASSLGPYGYTF	TGTGCCAGCAGCCTAGGCCCCTATGGCTACACCTTC
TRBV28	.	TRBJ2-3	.	CASSLYLDTQYF	TGTGCCAGCAGTTTATATCTAGATACGCAGTATTTT
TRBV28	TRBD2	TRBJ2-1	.	CASSNSGWTSGSKNEQFF	TGTGCCAGCAGCAACTCCGGATGGACTAGCGGGAGTAAGAATGAGCAGTTCTTC
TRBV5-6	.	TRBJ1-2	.	CASSLRDIGYGYTF	TGTGCCAGCAGCTTGCGGGACATCGGATATGGCTACACCTTC
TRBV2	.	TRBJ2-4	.	CASQDGLVNIQYF	TGTGCCAGCCAGGACGGGCTAGTGAACATTCAGTACTTC
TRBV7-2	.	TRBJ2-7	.	CASSLGGGGPIEQYF	TGTGCCAGCAGCCTTGGAGGGGGGGGCCCCATCGAGCAGTACTTC
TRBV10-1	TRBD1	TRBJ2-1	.	CASNGQGNNEQFF	TGCGCCAGCAACGGACAGGGGAACAATGAGCAGTTCTTC
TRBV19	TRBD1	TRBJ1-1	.	CASSMPGQALNTEAFF	TGTGCCAGTAGTATGCCGGGACAGGCGTTAAACACTGAAGCTTTCTTT
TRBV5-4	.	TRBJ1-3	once	CASSSGSHPGNTIYF	TGTGCCAGCAGCTCCGGGTCCCACCCTGGAAACACCATATATTTT
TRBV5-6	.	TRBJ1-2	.	CASSLAYQNYGYTF	TGTGCCAGCAGCTTGGCCTACCAAAACTATGGCTACACCTTC